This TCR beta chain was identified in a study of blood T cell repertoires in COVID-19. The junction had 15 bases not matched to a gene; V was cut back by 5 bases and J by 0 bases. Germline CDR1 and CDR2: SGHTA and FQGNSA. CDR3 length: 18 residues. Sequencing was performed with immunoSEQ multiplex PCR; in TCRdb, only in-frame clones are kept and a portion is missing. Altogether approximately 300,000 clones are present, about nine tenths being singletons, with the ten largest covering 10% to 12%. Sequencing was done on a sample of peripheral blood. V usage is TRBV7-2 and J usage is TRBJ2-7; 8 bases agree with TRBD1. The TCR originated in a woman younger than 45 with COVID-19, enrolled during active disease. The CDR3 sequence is CASSTRDRSYEGSYEQYF. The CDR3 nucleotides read TGTGCCAGCAGCACGCGGGACAGGAGTTATGAGGGCTCCTACGAGCAGTACTTC. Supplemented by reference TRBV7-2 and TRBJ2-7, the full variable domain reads GAGVSQSPSNKVTEKGKDVELRCDPISGHTALYWYRQSLGQGLEFLIYFQGNSAPDKSGLPSDRFSAERTGGSVSTLTIQRTQQEDSAVYLCASSTRDRSYEGSYEQYFGPGTRLTVT.